This TCR beta chain stems from a study of vaccination and CD4 T cells after COVID-19. Cultured CD4+ T cell DNA underwent sequencing with the Oncomine TCR Beta short-read assay. TCRdb redid the calling of the PCR reads with MiXCR, one entry per CDR3 protein. The top ten hold about a fifth of the sample, which has 10,000 to 15,000 distinct CDR3 sequences, 45% seen once. Germline V gives CDR1 SGHAT, CDR2 FQNNGV. This CDR3 has 16 residues. The V gene end was trimmed by 5 bases and the J gene end by 1 base; junction bases not matched to a gene: 4. Treatment reported: approximately 11-day PBMC culture with coronavirus spike peptide pools or control peptides (ViraFEST assay). As to this clonotype: What it binds is unknown.

This receptor was obtained from a human donor with COVID-19. Sequenced here: cultured CD4+ T cells from blood, sampled after SARS-CoV-2 vaccination. The chain combines TRBV11-2 with TRBJ2-3, with TRBD2 identical over 12 bases. CDR3 nucleotide sequence: TGTGCCAGCAGCACCCGACTAGCGGGGGGCACAGATACGCAGTATTTT. Translated: CASSTRLAGGTDTQYF. Looking up the rest from reference TRBV11-2 and TRBJ2-3 gives the full variable domain: EAGVAQSPRYKIIEKRQSVAFWCNPISGHATLYWYQQILGQGPKLLIQFQNNGVVDDSQLPKDRFSAERLKGVDSTLKIQPAKLEDSAVYLCASSTRLAGGTDTQYFGPGTRLTVL.